The source of this T cell receptor (beta chain) is a study of T cells after posttransplantation cyclophosphamide. General observations from the study: Donor-recipient repertoire similarity was low at 1-2 months, rising over year one. Recipient CMV seropositivity and CMV reactivation strongly tracked TRB clonality. Tissue-infiltrating T cells from skin or gut overlapped little with blood T cells.

Clones were read by immunoSEQ multiplex PCR, and TCRdb kept only the in-frame ones, dropping some. The sample records 20,000 to 25,000 clones, more than 80% being singletons. Methotrexate plus calcineurin inhibitor accompanied controls' myeloablative marrow transplants; sampling was 1 year later. The CDR3 contains 15 residues. V trimming: 6 bases; J trimming: 5 bases; junction bases outside the gene matches: 9. Per the germline V gene, CDR1 is WNHNN and CDR2 is SYGVQD (reference sequence). Comment on this clone: Its target is unknown.

Material: PBMCs, obtained roughly 49 weeks after allogeneic stem cell transplant with calcineurin inhibitor and methotrexate. The chain combines TRBV10-1 with TRBJ2-2; the match to TRBD2 covers 7 bases. This clonotype originated in a female patient in her thirties or forties who received an allogeneic stem cell transplant from an unrelated donor, was CMV-positive, and had acute and chronic GVHD. Some T cells may be the graft donor's. The CDR3 coding sequence is TGCGCCAGCAGCGAGGGACTGGGAGGGACCGGGGAGCTGTTTTTT. It translates to CASSEGLGGTGELFF.